Below are 8 T cell receptor beta chains sequenced from a single sample in a study of shared clonotypes between healthy human individuals. Some clones are missing from TCRdb's copy, which holds only in-frame ones; the method was immunoSEQ multiplex PCR. The data show around 2.1 million clones, just over 90% seen once. Naive CD8 cells comprised CD45RO-negative, CCR7-positively selected cells, excluding terminally differentiated effector memory CD45RA+ cells. Sequenced input: naive CD8+ T cells from PBMCs. The receptors stem from a man between 18 and 29 years old in good health. Some clones in this sample may be carry-over from other donors' samples.

The V gene is TRBV19, the J gene TRBJ1-5; D is unresolved. Trimming left V 1 base short and J 12 bases short, with 16 bases between. Germline assignment: CDR1 LNHDA and CDR2 SQIVND (reference sequence). The CDR3 length is 14 residues. The CDR3 nucleotides are TGTGCCAGTAGTATAGCGCCGTCATTCCCAAGCCAGCATTTT. It yields the protein CASSIAPSFPSQHF.

The chain joins TRBV27 to TRBJ2-6; D may be TRBD1 (5 bases). This CDR3 spans 18 amino acids. Trimming removed 3 bases from V and 1 base from J, with 16 bases in between. Germline CDR1 is MNHEY and CDR2 is SMNVEV (reference sequence). The CDR3 sequence is CASSFTPGLLSGANVLTF. The CDR3 nucleotides read TGTGCCAGCAGTTTCACACCAGGGTTACTATCTGGGGCCAACGTCCTGACTTTC. The full variable domain, rest sourced from reference TRBV27 and TRBJ2-6, is EAQVTQNPRYLITVTGKKLTVTCSQNMNHEYMSWYRQDPGLGLRQIYYSMNVEVTDKGDVPEGYKVSRKEKRNFPLILESPSPNQTSLYFCASSFTPGLLSGANVLTFGAGSRLTVL.

This chain connects TRBV2 to TRBJ2-1, with 8 bases lining up with TRBD2. Unmatched junction bases numbered 8, after V lost 5 bases and J lost 5 bases. CDR3 length: 15 residues. Germline V lookup: CDR1 SNHLY, CDR2 FYNNEI. In nucleotides, the CDR3 is TGTGCCAGCAGTAGTGCTAGCGGGTGGAACAATGAGCAGTTCTTC. It specifies CASSSASGWNNEQFF.

The CDR3 coding sequence is TGTGCCAGCAGTTTATCTTTTGGGACAGTTATTTATGGCTACACCTTC. This gives the protein CASSLSFGTVIYGYTF. The chain is built from TRBV27 and TRBJ1-2, with TRBD1 identical over 7 bases. With 0 bases clipped from V and 5 bases from J, the junction kept 9 bases outside the gene matches. CDR3 length: 16 amino acids. CDR1 and CDR2 from the germline V gene are MNHEY and SMNVEV (reference sequence).

The chain links TRBV5-3 to TRBJ2-1; no definite D call. TRBV5-3 is an open reading frame, and its role is uncertain. This CDR3 is 11 amino acids long. V was cut by 2 bases and J by 8 bases, with 5 bases left in between. CDR3 sequence: CARSLVYEQFF. CDR3 coding DNA: TGTGCCAGAAGCTTAGTTTATGAGCAGTTCTTC.

The genes are TRBV9 and TRBJ2-2, with TRBD2 identical over 9 bases. This CDR3 region has 18 residues. Trimming at V came to 3 bases and at J to 2 bases, leaving 11 bases not matched to a gene. Germline V gene lookup returns CDR1 SGDLS and CDR2 YYNGEE. The DNA for the CDR3 is TGTGCCAGCAGCGGGCCCCTGGCTAGCGGGAAAAACACCGGGGAGCTGTTTTTT. This gives the protein CASSGPLASGKNTGELFF.

V is TRBV13 and J is TRBJ1-1; D not resolved. V was trimmed by 0 bases and J by 0 bases, leaving 8 bases between them. Germline loops: CDR1 PRHDT, CDR2 FYEKMQ (reference sequence). CDR3 size: 15 residues. Here the CDR3 DNA reads TGTGCCAGCAGCTTAGGGGAGGGCATGAACACTGAAGCTTTCTTT. This encodes CASSLGEGMNTEAFF.

The sample holds one count of this clone. The genes are TRBV7-9 and TRBJ2-1, with 9 bases aligning to TRBD1. Germline V gives CDR1 SEHNR, CDR2 FQNEAQ (reference sequence). J gave up 3 bases and V 8 bases, and 5 bases lay outside the gene matches. This CDR3 comprises 14 residues. The CDR3 nucleotides are TGTGCCAGCGCCCCGGGACAGGGCTACAATGAGCAGTTCTTC. It encodes CASAPGQGYNEQFF.